This paragraph covers one TCR beta chain sequence. J lost 5 bases, V lost 2 bases, and 10 bases had no gene match. The CDR3 loop spans 15 amino acids. Per the germline V gene, CDR1 is GTSNPN and CDR2 is SVGIG (reference sequence). Profiling relied on immunoSEQ multiplex PCR, and the TCRdb table lists in-frame clones only, not all of them. In the table there are under 150,000 clones, roughly four fifths of which are singletons. The record originates from a study of blood T cell repertoires in COVID-19. Across the whole study: Material from acute and convalescent COVID-19 was sourced from the United States, Italy and Spain.

Those enrolled, adults aged about 18 to 89 years, came from around 24 US areas. Clinical history reported by participants formed the basis on which cohorts were assigned. Either two negative PCRs, clearance, or symptom resolution qualified Cohort 3 donors as recovered. The sample was PBMCs or T cells enriched from blood (not recorded which). The gene calls are TRBV30 and TRBJ2-7; 9 positions agree with TRBD1. The source of this sequence is a man aged 25-45 years who had recovered from COVID-19. The chain's CDR3 is CAWSPFRDRVNEQYV. CDR3 bases: TGTGCCTGGAGTCCTTTCCGGGACAGGGTAAACGAGCAGTACGTC.